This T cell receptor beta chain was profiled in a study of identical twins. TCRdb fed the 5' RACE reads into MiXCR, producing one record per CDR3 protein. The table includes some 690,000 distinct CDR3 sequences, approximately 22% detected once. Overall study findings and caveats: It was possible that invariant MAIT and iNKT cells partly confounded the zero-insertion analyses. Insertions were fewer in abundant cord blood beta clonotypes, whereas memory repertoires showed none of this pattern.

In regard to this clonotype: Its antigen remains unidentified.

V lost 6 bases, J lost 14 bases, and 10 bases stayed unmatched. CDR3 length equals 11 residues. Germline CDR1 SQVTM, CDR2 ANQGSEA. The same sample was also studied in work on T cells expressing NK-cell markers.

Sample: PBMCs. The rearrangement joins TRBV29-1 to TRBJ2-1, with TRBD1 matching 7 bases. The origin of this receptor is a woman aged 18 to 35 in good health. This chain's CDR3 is CSVLHGQGEFF. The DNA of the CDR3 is TGCAGCGTCCTCCACGGGCAGGGGGAGTTCTTC.